This TCR beta chain was sequenced for a study of T cell repertoires in cytomegalovirus infection. Study overall: An indication of both CMV infection and matching HLA type came from public TCR beta signatures.

Study-wide findings and caveats: People with CMV and the relevant HLA were identified by cumulative public TCR beta family frequency. Clonotype analysis showed dominance of the ex vivo response by HLA-C-restricted CMV-specific TCR beta clonotypes.

TCRdb reprocessed the reads with MiXCR, giving one entry per CDR3 protein. Here the sample spans around 280,000 distinct CDR3 sequences, around 15% being singletons. This clonotype has more than one count but fewer than ten. Its antigen is unidentified. This CDR3 contains 11 residues. V lost 5 bases to trimming and J lost 8 bases, with 7 bases between them. Sequencing used PBMCs. The rearrangement links TRBV12-3 or TRBV12-4 to TRBJ1-3; no clear D gene. This sequence was found in a human donor in good health (CMV status not recorded). Some clones in this sample may be carry-over from other donors' samples. The CDR3 region is CASSPRDTIYF. The CDR3 DNA reads as TGTGCCAGCAGTCCCCGAGACACCATATATTTT.